A selection of T cell receptor beta chains follows, all from one sample in a study of OX40 agonist ivuxolimab in advanced cancers. Generated by immunoSEQ multiplex PCR, the TCRdb table keeps only in-frame clones and is missing some. The table has approximately 100,000 clones, over 75% seen once. The starting material was CD4+ or CD8+ T cells sorted from blood, obtained in a trial of the OX40 agonist ivuxolimab. All receptors come from an adult with an advanced solid tumor such as melanoma, head and neck, liver or kidney cancer. CDR3s include the opening cysteine and the closing phenylalanine or tryptophan. The D gene is left open where the match is weak. Part of the rows lack a size; the others show once, few, many or a class for expanded clones.

V	D	J	size	CDR3	DNA
TRBV7-2	-	TRBJ2-5	-	CASSLGLGETQYF	TGTGCCAGCAGCTTAGGTTTGGGGGAGACCCAGTACTTC
TRBV7-2	-	TRBJ1-5	-	CASSLWDSNQPQHF	TGTGCCAGCAGCTTATGGGACAGCAATCAGCCCCAGCATTTT
TRBV19	-	TRBJ2-2	-	CASSIDGANTGELFF	TGTGCCAGTAGTATAGATGGAGCGAACACCGGGGAGCTGTTTTTT
TRBV7-9	-	TRBJ1-1	-	CASVGGNTEAFF	TGTGCCAGCGTCGGGGGTAACACTGAAGCTTTCTTT
TRBV7-2	TRBD1	TRBJ2-3	once	CASSLTGVSTDTQYF	TGTGCCAGCAGCTTAACAGGGGTGAGCACAGATACGCAGTATTTT
TRBV13	TRBD1	TRBJ2-1	-	CASSVRDRDNEQFF	TGTGCCAGCAGCGTCCGGGACAGGGACAATGAGCAGTTCTTC
TRBV10-2	TRBD1	TRBJ2-7	-	CASLTGTGSNEQYF	TGCGCCAGCTTGACCGGGACAGGGTCGAACGAGCAGTACTTC
TRBV23-1	TRBD2	TRBJ2-7	-	CASSQFSGSGGNYEQYF	TGCGCCAGCAGTCAATTTAGCGGGAGCGGAGGTAACTACGAGCAGTACTTC
TRBV4-1	TRBD2	TRBJ2-7	-	CASSQPFGLAAYEQYF	TGCGCCAGCAGCCAACCGTTTGGACTAGCGGCCTACGAGCAGTACTTC
TRBV15	TRBD2	TRBJ2-7	few	CATSKRDYLYEQYF	TGTGCCACCAGCAAACGGGACTACCTGTACGAGCAGTACTTC
TRBV5-6	-	TRBJ1-3	few	CASSPWAGGNTIYF	TGTGCCAGCAGCCCCTGGGCAGGGGGAAACACCATATATTTT
TRBV7-8	-	TRBJ2-7	-	CASSLVVSVLTYEQYF	TGTGCCAGCAGCTTAGTTGTTTCCGTTTTGACGTACGAGCAGTACTTC
TRBV28	-	TRBJ1-1	few	CASSLTNTEAFF	TGTGCCAGCAGTCTGACGAACACTGAAGCTTTCTTT
TRBV9	-	TRBJ2-2	-	CASSSNPLRRGTGELFF	TGTGCCAGCAGCTCGAACCCTCTCAGGAGGGGCACCGGGGAGCTGTTTTTT
TRBV2	-	TRBJ2-7	-	CASRPNTLRVQYF	TGTGCCAGCAGGCCGAATACCCTACGAGTGCAGTACTTC
TRBV4-1	-	TRBJ1-5	few	CASSQDRGQPQHF	TGCGCCAGCAGCCAAGATAGGGGTCAGCCCCAGCATTTT